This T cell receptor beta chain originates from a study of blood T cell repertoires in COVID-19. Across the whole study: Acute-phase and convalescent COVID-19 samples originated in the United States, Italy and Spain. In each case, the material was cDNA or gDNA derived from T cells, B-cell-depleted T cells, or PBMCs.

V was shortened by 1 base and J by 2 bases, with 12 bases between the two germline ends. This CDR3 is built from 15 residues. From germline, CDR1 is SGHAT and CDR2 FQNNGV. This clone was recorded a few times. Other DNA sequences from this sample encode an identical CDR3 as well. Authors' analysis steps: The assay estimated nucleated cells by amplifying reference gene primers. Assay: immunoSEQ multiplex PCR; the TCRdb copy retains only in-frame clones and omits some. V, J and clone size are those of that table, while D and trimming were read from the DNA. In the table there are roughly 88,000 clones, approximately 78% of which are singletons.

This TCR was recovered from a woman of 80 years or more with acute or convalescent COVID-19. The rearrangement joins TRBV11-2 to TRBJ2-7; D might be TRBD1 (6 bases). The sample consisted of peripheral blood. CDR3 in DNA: TGTGCCAGCAGCTTAGGGGCAGGGGCAACCTACGAGCAGTACTTC. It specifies CASSLGAGATYEQYF.